This T cell receptor beta chain was recovered during a study of technical replicates of blood from several donors. After removal of 2 bases from V and 1 base from J, the junction contained 6 bases not matched to a gene. From germline, CDR1 is MNHEY and CDR2 SMNVEV (reference sequence). This CDR3 contains 16 residues. Some clones are missing from TCRdb's copy, which holds only in-frame ones; the method was immunoSEQ multiplex PCR. The data contain 80,000 or so clones, approximately 94% of them singletons. Input material: T cells isolated from PBMCs. The V gene is TRBV27, the J gene TRBJ2-7, with 9 positions matching TRBD2. This clonotype was sampled from a human donor in good health. In nucleotides, the CDR3 is TGTGCCAGCAGTTTACGGGCTAGCGGGGATTCCTACGAGCAGTACTTC. This sequence encodes CASSLRASGDSYEQYF.